Here is one T cell receptor (beta chain) with its context. Relative to the germline gene, one junction end is altered; a read error may explain this. Germline values: CDR1 LGHDT, CDR2 YNNKEL (reference sequence). The CDR3 runs 13 residues. How the authors handled the data: Nucleated cell number was recorded as an estimate derived from reference gene primer amplification. TCRdb's copy holds only in-frame clones and misses some; the assay was immunoSEQ multiplex PCR. V, J and clone size derive from that table, while D and trimming were established from the DNA sequence. Of under 300,000 clones listed, nearly 90% are singletons. The sample comes from a study of blood T cell repertoires in COVID-19. Study-wide context: Acute and convalescent COVID-19 specimens originated in the United States, Italy and Spain.

The gene calls are TRBV3-1 (or the pseudogene TRBV3-2) and TRBJ2-3; tentative D call: TRBD2 (6 bases). The sequence was collected from a woman aged 55-75 years with COVID-19, enrolled during active disease. Sequenced material: peripheral blood. The CDR3 DNA reads TGTGCCAGCAGCCAAGCTAGACTAGGGCGGCATCATTTT. As protein: CASSQARLGRHHF.